A single sample gave rise to the 22 T cell receptor beta chains below, sequenced in a study of CD8+ T cells in alopecia areata. The sequencing template was cDNA reverse transcribed from extracted RNA. Here immunoSEQ multiplex PCR was the method, and the copy in TCRdb shows in-frame clones only, minus some. The table has some 110,000 clones, roughly 63% seen once. Treatment noted: oral pan-JAK inhibitor, 5-10 mg twice daily. The source material was CD8+ T cells sorted from blood, sampled at week 4, from a patient treated with tofacitinib. These receptors were obtained from a human donor with alopecia areata.

V gene TRBV29-1 combines with J gene TRBJ2-7, with D possibly being TRBD1 or TRBD2 (5 bases each). CDR1 is SQVTM and CDR2 is ANQGSEA in the germline V gene. The CDR3 extends over 15 amino acids. V lost 5 bases to trimming and J lost 3 bases, with 20 bases between them. The CDR3 DNA is TGCAGCGTTCCTCGTCAATCGGGACGGAACTACGAGCAGTACTTC. Protein sequence: CSVPRQSGRNYEQYF.

V is TRBV4-2 and J is TRBJ1-1; perhaps TRBD1 as D (5 bases). CDR1 is LGHNA and CDR2 is YNFKEQ in the germline V gene. V was shortened by 4 bases and J by 8 bases, with 11 bases between the two germline ends. The CDR3 spans 12 residues. CDR3: CASSPFEGEAFF. The DNA of the CDR3 is TGTGCCAGCAGCCCTTTTGAGGGGGAAGCTTTCTTT.

The rearrangement uses TRBV9 and TRBJ2-7, with 10 bases lining up with TRBD1. Losses at the gene ends were 4 bases for V and 3 bases for J; bases not matched to a gene: 7. The CDR3 sequence is 15 residues long. CDR1 is SGDLS, CDR2 YYNGEE, per germline. The CDR3 nucleotides are TGTGCCAGCAGCCGATACCGGGACAGGGGCTACGAGCAGTACTTC. Protein: CASSRYRDRGYEQYF.

V and J are TRBV29-1 and TRBJ2-3, with a tentative D call TRBD1 (5 bases). From germline, CDR1 is SQVTM and CDR2 ANQGSEA. The CDR3 is 14 amino acids. V was pared by 4 bases and J by 4 bases, with 15 bases between. CDR3 nucleotide sequence: TGCAGCGTTGGCGGTCAGGGAATGTCAGATACGCAGTATTTT. It yields the protein CSVGGQGMSDTQYF.

The chain has TRBV30 and TRBJ1-2; 7 bases match TRBD1. The CDR3 covers 13 residues. Germline CDR1 reads GTSNPN; CDR2 reads SVGIG (reference sequence). V lost 0 bases and J lost 4; bases outside the gene matches: 2. The CDR3 nucleotides read TGTGCCTGGAGTGTCCGGGACAGCTATGGCTACACCTTC. Translating gives CAWSVRDSYGYTF.

This clone was seen once. This chain connects TRBV29-1 to TRBJ2-1; D unresolved. Germline CDR1 is SQVTM and CDR2 is ANQGSEA. With 7 bases removed from V and 0 bases from J, the gap between germline ends came to 13 bases. The CDR3 loop spans 14 amino acids. CDR3 sequence reads: CSAEMKSSYNEQFF. In DNA, the CDR3 is TGCAGCGCCGAGATGAAAAGCTCCTACAATGAGCAGTTCTTC.

This clone was counted at least ten times. The V gene is TRBV6-4, the J gene TRBJ2-2, with unresolved D. The CDR3 contains 13 residues. Germline V lookup: CDR1 MRHNA, CDR2 SNTAGT. With 4 bases removed from V and 2 bases from J, the gap between germline ends came to 5 bases. CDR3 loop: CASSVGNTGELFF. CDR3 in DNA: TGTGCCAGCAGTGTTGGAAACACCGGGGAGCTGTTTTTT.

The chain recombines TRBV7-9 with TRBJ2-3, with D possibly being TRBD2 (5 bases). CDR1 and CDR2 from the germline V gene are SEHNR and FQNEAQ (reference sequence). V was shortened by 3 bases and J by 6 bases, with 13 bases between the two germline ends. This CDR3 contains 14 residues. The CDR3 region is CASSFEGGGDTQYF. The CDR3 DNA sequence: TGTGCCAGCAGCTTTGAGGGCGGAGGTGATACGCAGTATTTT.

V is TRBV4-1 and J is TRBJ2-7; TRBD1 agrees at 8 bases. CDR3 length equals 15 residues. CDR1 and CDR2 from the germline V gene are MGHRA and YSYEKL. J gave up 3 bases and V 4 bases, and 8 bases lay outside the gene matches. CDR3 protein: CASSLKQTGDYEQYF. The CDR3, as DNA: TGCGCCAGCAGCCTAAAACAGACAGGGGACTACGAGCAGTACTTC.

This clone has just a few counts. The chain combines TRBV6-5 with TRBJ2-7, with TRBD1 identical over 7 bases. The CDR3 has 14 amino acids. The V gene's germline CDR1 is MNHEY and CDR2 SVGAGI. J gave up 3 bases and V 7 bases, and 9 bases lay outside the gene matches. CDR3 amino acids: CASTSLRDSYEQYF. CDR3 in DNA: TGTGCCAGCACCTCCCTTCGGGACAGCTACGAGCAGTACTTC.

This chain uses TRBV7-9 with TRBJ2-4, with TRBD2 matching over 9 bases. J gave up 1 base and V 4 bases, and 5 bases lay outside the gene matches. Germline V CDR1 and CDR2: SEHNR, FQNEAQ (reference sequence). CDR3 length: 16 residues. CDR3: CASSSLAGEAKNIQYF. The CDR3 DNA reads as TGTGCCAGCAGCTCATTAGCGGGGGAGGCCAAAAACATTCAGTACTTC.

This chain connects TRBV27 to TRBJ1-5; D uncertain. This CDR3 contains 15 residues. The germline gives CDR1 MNHEY, CDR2 SMNVEV (reference sequence). The V end lost 5 bases, the J end lost 4 bases, and 15 bases lay between the germline ends. In DNA, the CDR3 is TGTGCCAGCAGTCCCCTCTTTTTTGGGAATCAGCCCCAGCATTTT. Its protein product is CASSPLFFGNQPQHF.

The V gene is TRBV30, the J gene TRBJ1-1; the D is unclear. Trimming removed 8 bases from V and 1 base from J, with 11 bases in between. Germline CDR1 is GTSNPN and CDR2 is SVGIG (reference sequence). CDR3 length equals 12 residues. CDR3 residues: CAVFAANTEAFF. CDR3 DNA sequence: TGTGCCGTTTTTGCTGCGAACACTGAAGCTTTCTTT.

V gene TRBV29-1 combines with J gene TRBJ2-1; 7 bases are a match to TRBD2. V lost 1 base to trimming and J lost 4 bases; unmatched junction nucleotides: 7. The length of the CDR3 is 15 residues. CDR1 and CDR2 (germline): SQVTM, ANQGSEA. The CDR3 loop reads CSVEGASGEYNEQFF. The CDR3 DNA follows: TGCAGCGTTGAAGGAGCCAGCGGGGAATACAATGAGCAGTTCTTC.

The rearrangement uses TRBV30 and TRBJ2-3; D is unresolved. Between the trimmed V and J ends, which lost 3 bases and 5 bases, there was a span of 12 bases. CDR1 is GTSNPN, CDR2 SVGIG, per germline (reference sequence). This CDR3 comprises 13 residues. The CDR3 coding sequence is TGTGCCTGGAGCACGCAGTTGGGAGATACGCAGTATTTT. Amino acids: CAWSTQLGDTQYF.

This chain joins TRBV4-1 and TRBJ2-5; 8 nucleotides agree with TRBD2. Trimming took 1 base from V and 2 from J; bases not matched to a gene: 3. The CDR3 spans 15 residues. CDR1 MGHRA and CDR2 YSYEKL come from the germline V gene. The CDR3 nucleotides read TGCGCCAGCAGCCAAGGCGGGGGGCTACAAGAGACCCAGTACTTC. As protein: CASSQGGGLQETQYF.

The V call is TRBV29-1, the J call TRBJ1-2; D uncertain. Germline CDR1 is SQVTM and CDR2 is ANQGSEA. The V and J ends lost 2 bases and 6 bases respectively, with 7 bases between them. There are 11 residues in the CDR3. The CDR3 DNA follows: TGCAGCGTTGAACTGGGTGATGGCTACACCTTC. This codes for CSVELGDGYTF.

The V call is TRBV27, the J call TRBJ2-5; the match to TRBD1 covers 8 bases. V gave up 4 bases and J gave up 5 bases; unmatched junction bases: 9. The length of the CDR3 is 15 residues. Germline V CDR1 and CDR2: MNHEY, SMNVEV (reference sequence). This CDR3 is CASSSGQGGGETQYF. DNA of the CDR3: TGTGCCAGCAGTTCCGGACAGGGAGGAGGGGAGACCCAGTACTTC.

CDR3 nucleotide sequence: TGTGCCTGGAGTGGGTTCCATGAGCAGTTCTTC. As protein: CAWSGFHEQFF. This chain links TRBV30 with TRBJ2-1; no firm D call. V was pared by 1 base and J by 8 bases, with 6 bases between. Germline V lookup: CDR1 GTSNPN, CDR2 SVGIG (reference sequence). The CDR3 consists of 11 residues.

The CDR3 loop is CASSQDVGNTGELFF. CDR3 in DNA: TGTGCCAGCAGCCAAGATGTGGGGAACACCGGGGAGCTGTTTTTT. The chain joins TRBV5-4 to TRBJ2-2; D is ambiguous. CDR1 and CDR2 (germline): SGHNT, YYREEE (reference sequence). V shed 4 bases and J shed 1 base, with 11 bases lying between them. The CDR3 is made up of 15 amino acids. Complete variable domain (other parts from reference TRBV5-4 and TRBJ2-2): ETGVTQSPTHLIKTRGQQVTLRCSSQSGHNTVSWYQQALGQGPQFIFQYYREEENGRGNFPPRFSGLQFPNYSSELNVNALELDDSALYLCASSQDVGNTGELFFGEGSRLTVL.

The chain carries TRBV29-1 and TRBJ1-2; possible D gene TRBD1, 6 bases. Germline-derived CDR1 and CDR2 are SQVTM and ANQGSEA. The CDR3 loop spans 13 amino acids. V lost 7 bases to trimming and J lost 6 bases, with 18 bases between them. The CDR3 DNA reads as TGCAGCGCCGGCCCCAGGGGTACCCATGGCTACACCTTC. Translating it yields CSAGPRGTHGYTF. The whole variable domain, filled in from reference TRBV29-1 and TRBJ1-2, reads SAVISQKPSRDICQRGTSLTIQCQVDSQVTMMFWYRQQPGQSLTLIATANQGSEATYESGFVIDKFPISRPNLTFSTLTVSNMSPEDSSIYLCSAGPRGTHGYTFGSGTRLTVV.

This clone occurred once. CDR3 sequence reads: CASSLGTSGGPQETQYF. The CDR3 nucleotides are TGCGCCAGCAGTTTAGGGACTAGCGGGGGACCACAAGAGACCCAGTACTTC. The rearrangement joins TRBV4-1 to TRBJ2-5, with 14 bases identical to TRBD2. CDR1 is MGHRA and CDR2 is YSYEKL in the germline V gene. CDR3 length equals 17 residues. The trim removed 6 bases at V and 2 bases at J, leaving 8 bases unmatched.